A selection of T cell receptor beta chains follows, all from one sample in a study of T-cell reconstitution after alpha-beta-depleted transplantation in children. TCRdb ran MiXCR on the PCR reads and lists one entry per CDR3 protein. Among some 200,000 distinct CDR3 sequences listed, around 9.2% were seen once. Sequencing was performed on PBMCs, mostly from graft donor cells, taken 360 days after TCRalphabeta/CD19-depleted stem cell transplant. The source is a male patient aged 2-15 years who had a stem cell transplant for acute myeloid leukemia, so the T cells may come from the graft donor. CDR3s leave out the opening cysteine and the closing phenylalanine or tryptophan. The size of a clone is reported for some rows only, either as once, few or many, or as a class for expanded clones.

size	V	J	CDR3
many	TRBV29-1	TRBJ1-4	SAGTGGREKLF
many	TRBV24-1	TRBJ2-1	ATSDPGAGPNEQF
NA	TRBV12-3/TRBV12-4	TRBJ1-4	ASSPLGTGNEKLF
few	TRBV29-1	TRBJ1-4	SVGRNEKLF
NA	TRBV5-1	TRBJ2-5	ASSFGLAGRYQETQY
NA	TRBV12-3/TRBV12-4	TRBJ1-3	ASSPGTAINTIY
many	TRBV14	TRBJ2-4	ASSHRTSGEHIQY
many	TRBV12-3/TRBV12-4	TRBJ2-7	ASSPTGRDYEQY
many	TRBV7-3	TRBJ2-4	ASSLQAGGINIQY
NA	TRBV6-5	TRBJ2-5	ASSYFPLTTGQETQY
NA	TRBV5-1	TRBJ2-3	ASSLALAGAADTQY
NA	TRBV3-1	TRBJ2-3	ASRWTSEGDTQY
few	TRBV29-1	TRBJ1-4	SVFLRDRYEKLF
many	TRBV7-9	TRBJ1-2	ASSSWPGQGINYGYT
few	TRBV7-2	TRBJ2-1	ASSLAVSGTSYNEQF
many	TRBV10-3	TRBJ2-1	AISGQGAEISSYNEQF
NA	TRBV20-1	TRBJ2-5	SALTGGQEETQY
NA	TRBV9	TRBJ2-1	ASSVATPLRNEQF
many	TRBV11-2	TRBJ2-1	ASAHGVDEQF
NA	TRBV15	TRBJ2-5	ATSRAQAQETQY
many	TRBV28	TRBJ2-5	ASSTPVVAEETQY
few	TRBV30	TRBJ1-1	AWSVPSAGREAF
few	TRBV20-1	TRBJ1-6	SARVQAQGISPLH
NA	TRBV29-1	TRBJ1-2	SVKGGREYGYT
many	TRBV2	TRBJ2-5	ASAPYRGCETQY
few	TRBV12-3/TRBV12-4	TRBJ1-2	ASRDRGYGYT
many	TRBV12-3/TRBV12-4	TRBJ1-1	ASSPRLNTEAF
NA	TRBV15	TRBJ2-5	ATIRDGGFKETQY
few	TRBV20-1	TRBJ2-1	SVRSAPLDNEQF
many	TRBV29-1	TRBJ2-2	SAQPGAYTGELF
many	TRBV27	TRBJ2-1	ASSQAGPSDYNEQF
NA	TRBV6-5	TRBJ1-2	ASSSRARAHGYT
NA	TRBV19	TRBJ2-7	ATTRSGQGVYEQY
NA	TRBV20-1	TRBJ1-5	SARGQGGQPQH
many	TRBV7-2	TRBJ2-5	ASSSAKSQETQY
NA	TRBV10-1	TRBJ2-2	ASGQGAGELF
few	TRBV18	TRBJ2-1	ASSPEGLVGQF
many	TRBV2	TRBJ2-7	ASRYSGSPYEQY
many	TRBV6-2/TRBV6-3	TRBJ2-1	ASSYSRLILARGYNEQF
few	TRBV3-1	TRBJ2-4	ASSRELAGARNIQY
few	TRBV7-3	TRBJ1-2	ASSLYGEGGYT
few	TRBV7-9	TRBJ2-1	ASSSYGGSYNEQF
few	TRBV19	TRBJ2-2	ASSMPSTGNGELF
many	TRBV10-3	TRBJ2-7	AISRGAYEQY
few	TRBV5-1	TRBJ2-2	ASSSGGTATGELF